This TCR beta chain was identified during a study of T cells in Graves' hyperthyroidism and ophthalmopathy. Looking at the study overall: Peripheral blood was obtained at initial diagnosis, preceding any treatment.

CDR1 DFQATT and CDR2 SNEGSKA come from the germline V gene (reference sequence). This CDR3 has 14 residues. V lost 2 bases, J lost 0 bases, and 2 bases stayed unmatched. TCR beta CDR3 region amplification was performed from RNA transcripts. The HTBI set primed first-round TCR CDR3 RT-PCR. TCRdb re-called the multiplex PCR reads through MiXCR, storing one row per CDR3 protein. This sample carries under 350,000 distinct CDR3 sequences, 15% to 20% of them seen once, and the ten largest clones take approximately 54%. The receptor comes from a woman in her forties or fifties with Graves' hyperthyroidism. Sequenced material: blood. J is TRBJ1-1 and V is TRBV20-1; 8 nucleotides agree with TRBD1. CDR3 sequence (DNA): TGCAGTGCTAGACCAGGGGGCATGAACACTGAAGCTTTCTTT. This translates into CSARPGGMNTEAFF.